This TCR beta chain was obtained from a study of T cell responses to AZD1222 COVID-19 vaccine. The CDR3 is 13 residues long. The V end lost 2 bases, the J end lost 4 bases, and 11 bases lay between the germline ends. Germline V gene data show CDR1 as GTSNPN and CDR2 as SVGIG (reference sequence). This clone was seen once. No antigen is known for it. Overall study results and limits: Most donors were white British and more were female, and clonal diversity was possibly underestimated. There were vaccine-associated CD4 TCRs across spike, dominant at 160-218 and 743-854.

TCRdb's copy holds only in-frame clones and misses some; the assay was immunoSEQ multiplex PCR. The sample yields some 130,000 clones, just under 95% seen once. The sequence was obtained from an adult who received the AZD1222 COVID-19 vaccine. V and J are TRBV30 and TRBJ1-1, with no clear D. The input for sequencing was peripheral blood, taken 28 days after the second AZD1222 dose. The CDR3 DNA reads as TGTGCCTGGAGTCTAAGAGGCGGCACTGAAGCTTTCTTT. Protein sequence: CAWSLRGGTEAFF.